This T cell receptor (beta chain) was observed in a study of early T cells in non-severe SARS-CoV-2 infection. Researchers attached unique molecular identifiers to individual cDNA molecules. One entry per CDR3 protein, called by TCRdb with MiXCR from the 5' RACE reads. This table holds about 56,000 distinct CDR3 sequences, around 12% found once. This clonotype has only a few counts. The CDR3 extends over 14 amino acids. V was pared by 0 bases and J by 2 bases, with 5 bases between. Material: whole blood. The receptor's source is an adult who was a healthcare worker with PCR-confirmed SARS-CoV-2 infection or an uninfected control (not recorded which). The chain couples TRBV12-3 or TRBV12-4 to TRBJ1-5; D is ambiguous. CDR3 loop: CASSLAAGNQPQHF. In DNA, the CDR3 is TGTGCCAGCAGTTTAGCGGCAGGCAATCAGCCCCAGCATTTT.